These 20 T cell receptor beta chains originate from one sample sequenced in a study of shared T cell receptors in the human thymus. Sequencing used immunoSEQ multiplex PCR; TCRdb keeps in-frame clones, though not all of them. The sample carries 700,000 or so clones, 75% to 90% recorded once. These data also formed part of another study, on human thymus T cells.

Material for sequencing was thymocytes. These receptors were collected from a girl under three years old with a congenital heart defect.

V gene TRBV28 combines with J gene TRBJ2-7; 12 bases are shared with TRBD1. Trimming removed 2 bases from V and 5 bases from J; junction bases left unmatched: 4. Germline loops: CDR1 MDHEN, CDR2 SYDVKM. This CDR3 is 15 amino acids long. This chain's CDR3 is CASSLRGTGGNEQYF. The CDR3 DNA sequence: TGTGCCAGCAGTTTACGCGGGACAGGGGGCAACGAGCAGTACTTC. Variable domain in full (rest from reference TRBV28 and TRBJ2-7): DVKVTQSSRYLVKRTGEKVFLECVQDMDHENMFWYRQDPGLGLRLIYFSYDVKMKEKGDIPEGYSVSREKKERFSLILESASTNQTSMYLCASSLRGTGGNEQYFGPGTRLTVT.

The chain links TRBV12-5 to TRBJ2-3; TRBD1 agrees at 9 bases. The CDR3 contains 15 residues. Germline CDR1 LGHNT, CDR2 FRNRAP. The trim removed 4 bases at V and 6 bases at J, leaving 8 bases unmatched. The CDR3, as DNA: TGTGCTAGTGGTTCCGGGACAGGGTTCGGGGATACGCAGTATTTT. This encodes CASGSGTGFGDTQYF.

The chain has TRBV5-1 and TRBJ1-3; 8 bases agree with TRBD1. J gave up 2 bases and V 4 bases, and 11 bases lay outside the gene matches. The CDR3 is 17 amino acids. CDR1 is SGHRS, CDR2 YFSETQ, per germline. In nucleotides, the CDR3 is TGCGCCAGCAGCCCCCAATCTAGGGGACAGGCTGGAAACACCATATATTTT. Amino acid sequence: CASSPQSRGQAGNTIYF.

V usage is TRBV11-2 and J usage is TRBJ2-1; 10 nucleotides agree with TRBD2. From germline, CDR1 is SGHAT and CDR2 FQNNGV. This CDR3 has 16 residues. The ends lost 0 bases at V and 8 bases at J; junction bases unmatched: 7. In DNA, the CDR3 is TGTGCCAGCAGCTTAGAGGGTAGCGGGGGGCACTATGAGCAGTTCTTC. This encodes CASSLEGSGGHYEQFF.

The J gene is TRBJ1-2, the V gene TRBV4-1; D is unresolved. Germline V lookup: CDR1 MGHRA, CDR2 YSYEKL. Trimming removed 4 bases from V and 4 bases from J, with 16 bases in between. The CDR3 is 15 residues long. CDR3 sequence: CASSRIGRCRYGYTF. The CDR3 coding sequence is TGCGCCAGCAGCCGAATCGGCAGGTGCCGCTATGGCTACACCTTC.

V usage is TRBV7-6 and J usage is TRBJ1-3; unclear D gene. V was pared by 3 bases and J by 0 bases, with 12 bases between. CDR1 is SGHVS and CDR2 is FNYEAQ in the germline V gene. The length of the CDR3 is 16 residues. For the CDR3, the DNA is TGTGCCAGCAGCTTGGGCAGGCACCACTCTGGAAACACCATATATTTT. Protein: CASSLGRHHSGNTIYF.

The gene calls are TRBV4-3 and TRBJ1-6; D is possibly TRBD1 (6 bases). V was shortened by 3 bases and J by 6 bases, with 12 bases between the two germline ends. CDR3 length equals 15 residues. Germline CDR1 and CDR2: LGHNA and YSLEER. The CDR3 reads CASSHLGQTNSPLHF. DNA of the CDR3: TGCGCCAGCAGCCACCTCGGACAGACTAATTCACCCCTCCACTTT.

The gene calls are TRBV7-8 and TRBJ1-2; TRBD1 is a possible D gene (5 bases). The germline V gene has CDR1 SGHVS and CDR2 FQNEAQ. The CDR3 covers 14 residues. The ends were cut back, 5 bases at V and 11 bases at J, with 21 bases in the middle. CDR3 protein: CASSPWGVPGSYTF. The CDR3 DNA reads TGTGCCAGCAGCCCCTGGGGGGTACCGGGATCTTACACCTTC. The variable domain in full, completed from reference TRBV7-8 and TRBJ1-2, reads GAGVSQSPRYKVAKRGQDVALRCDPISGHVSLFWYQQALGQGPEFLTYFQNEAQLDKSGLPSDRFFAERPEGSVSTLKIQRTQQEDSAVYLCASSPWGVPGSYTFGSGTRLTVV.

The chain links TRBV9 to TRBJ1-3; TRBD1 might be the D (5 bases). The CDR3 runs to 15 residues. Trimming cost V 0 bases and J 8 bases, with 15 bases left between them. Germline assignment: CDR1 SGDLS and CDR2 YYNGEE. CDR3: CASSVAGEYRHTIYF. CDR3 nucleotides: TGTGCCAGCAGCGTAGCGGGGGAATACCGTCACACCATATATTTT.

The chain uses TRBV7-4 and TRBJ1-6, with a weak D call TRBD1 (5 bases). V was trimmed by 8 bases and J by 6 bases, leaving 23 bases between them. The germline V gene has CDR1 SGHVT and CDR2 SQSDAQ. There are 17 residues in the CDR3. The CDR3 here is CASPLAAPGRCNSPLHF. CDR3 DNA sequence: TGTGCCAGCCCCCTAGCGGCACCGGGACGGTGTAATTCACCCCTCCACTTT.

This chain uses TRBV27 with TRBJ2-7, with 8 bases matching TRBD1. In germline, CDR1 is MNHEY, CDR2 SMNVEV (reference sequence). V lost 4 bases, J lost 8 bases, and 16 bases stayed unmatched. CDR3 length: 16 amino acids. The CDR3 region has the DNA TGTGCCAGCAGTTCCCTAACGGGACAGGCCCCTTTTCAGCAGTACTTC. This sequence encodes CASSSLTGQAPFQQYF.

CDR3 region: CASSEPPHTNSGNTIYF. The CDR3 coding sequence is TGTGCCAGCAGTGAACCCCCCCACACCAACTCTGGAAACACCATATATTTT. The chain joins TRBV2 to TRBJ1-3; D gene unclear. Trimming removed 2 bases at V and 0 bases at J, with 14 bases between. CDR1 is SNHLY and CDR2 is FYNNEI in the germline V gene. The CDR3 has 17 amino acids.

The chain is built from TRBV5-1 and TRBJ1-2; tentative D call: TRBD1 (5 bases). CDR3 length equals 18 residues. Germline CDR1 reads SGHRS; CDR2 reads YFSETQ. The V gene lost 2 bases and the J gene lost 4 bases, with 24 bases spanning the gap. CDR3 protein: CASSFGRDSPLGVYGYTF. In nucleotides, the CDR3 is TGCGCCAGCAGCTTTGGCCGGGACTCACCCCTAGGGGTCTATGGCTACACCTTC.

The chain combines TRBV7-2 with TRBJ2-3; TRBD2 is a possible D gene (7 bases). Germline V gene sequence: CDR1 SGHTA, CDR2 FQGNSA. V dropped 2 bases and J dropped 6 bases, with 12 bases sitting between them. The CDR3 has 14 amino acids. The CDR3 sequence is CASSLRGGRDTQYF. In nucleotides, the CDR3 is TGTGCCAGCAGCTTAAGGGGGGGGAGGGATACGCAGTATTTT.

V and J are TRBV7-4 and TRBJ1-5, with no clear D. CDR3 length: 15 residues. CDR1 is SGHVT and CDR2 is SQSDAQ in the germline V gene. V was shortened by 6 bases and J by 4 bases, with 16 bases between the two germline ends. In DNA, the CDR3 is TGTGCCAGCAGGTGGTCCAGGATGAGAAATCAGCCCCAGCATTTT. Its translation is CASRWSRMRNQPQHF.

This clone appeared a single time. The chain uses TRBV2 and TRBJ2-5; the match to TRBD2 covers 10 bases. V trimming: 8 bases; J trimming: 2 bases; junction bases outside the gene matches: 5. The germline V gene has CDR1 SNHLY and CDR2 FYNNEI. The CDR3 spans 14 residues. The CDR3 nucleotides read TGTGCCAGCTCTGTAGCGGGGGGTCAAGAGACCCAGTACTTC. As protein: CASSVAGGQETQYF. Full variable domain (remainder filled in from reference TRBV2 and TRBJ2-5): EPEVTQTPSHQVTQMGQEVILRCVPISNHLYFYWYRQILGQKVEFLVSFYNNEISEKSEIFDDQFSVERPDGSNFTLKIRSTKLEDSAMYFCASSVAGGQETQYFGPGTRLLVL.

This clone was counted between two and nine times. The rearrangement uses TRBV15 and TRBJ1-2; 7 bases agree with TRBD1. V trimming: 1 base; J trimming: 4 bases; junction bases outside the gene matches: 21. The CDR3 length is 20 residues. CDR1 LNHNV and CDR2 YYDKDF come from the germline V gene (reference sequence). CDR3 bases: TGTGCCACCAGCAGAGTGCCGAAGGGGGACAGACTTATGGGGGGCTATGGCTACACCTTC. It encodes CATSRVPKGDRLMGGYGYTF.

This sequence joins TRBV18 and TRBJ2-5; D is undetermined. Germline assignment: CDR1 KGHSH and CDR2 LQKENI. V lost 5 bases and J 4 bases, leaving 8 bases between the germline ends. This CDR3 contains 12 residues. CDR3 bases: TGTGCCAGCTCATACGGGTCAGAGACCCAGTACTTC. Translation gives CASSYGSETQYF.

The chain employs TRBV27 and TRBJ1-1, with D unclear. Trimming removed 6 bases at V and 1 base at J, with 12 bases between. CDR1 is MNHEY, CDR2 SMNVEV, per germline (reference sequence). The CDR3 has 14 residues. CDR3 amino acids: CASSYATANTEAFF. The CDR3 nucleotides read TGTGCCAGCAGCTACGCCACAGCGAACACTGAAGCTTTCTTT.

This chain joins TRBV4-3 and TRBJ2-1; 8 bases are a match to TRBD2. CDR3 size: 22 residues. J gave up 4 bases and V 0 bases, and 23 bases lay outside the gene matches. Germline CDR1 LGHNA, CDR2 YSLEER. The CDR3 loop reads CASSQDLYIAWRGDGKYNEQFF. The CDR3 DNA reads as TGCGCCAGCAGCCAAGATCTATACATCGCGTGGCGGGGGGACGGAAAGTACAATGAGCAGTTCTTC.